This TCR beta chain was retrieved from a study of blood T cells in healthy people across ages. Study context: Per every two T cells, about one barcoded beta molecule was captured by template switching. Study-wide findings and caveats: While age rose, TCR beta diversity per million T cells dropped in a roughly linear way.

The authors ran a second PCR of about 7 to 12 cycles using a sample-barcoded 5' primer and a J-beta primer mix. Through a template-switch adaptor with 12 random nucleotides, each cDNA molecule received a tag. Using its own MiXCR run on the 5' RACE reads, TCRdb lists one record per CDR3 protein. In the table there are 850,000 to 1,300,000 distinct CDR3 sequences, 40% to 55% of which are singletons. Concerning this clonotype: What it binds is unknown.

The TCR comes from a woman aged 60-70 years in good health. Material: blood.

For the CDR3, the DNA is TGTGCCAGCAGCCCTAACGGGCTACCCGACCGTCTCTACAATGAGCAGTTCTTC. Protein sequence: CASSPNGLPDRLYNEQFF. V is TRBV27 and J is TRBJ2-1; no firm D call. The germline V gene has CDR1 MNHEY and CDR2 SMNVEV (reference sequence). The CDR3 runs to 18 residues. Trimming pared 6 bases from V and 3 bases from J, leaving 24 bases between.